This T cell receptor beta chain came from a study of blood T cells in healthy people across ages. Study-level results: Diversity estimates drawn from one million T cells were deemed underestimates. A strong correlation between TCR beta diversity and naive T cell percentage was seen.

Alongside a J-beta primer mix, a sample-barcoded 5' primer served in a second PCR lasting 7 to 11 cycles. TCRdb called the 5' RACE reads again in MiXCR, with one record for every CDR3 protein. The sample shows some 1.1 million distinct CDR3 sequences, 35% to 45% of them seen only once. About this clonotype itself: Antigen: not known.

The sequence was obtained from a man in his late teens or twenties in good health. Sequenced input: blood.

Here the CDR3 DNA reads TGTGCCAGCAGTGCTTCCGCCGGGTACGAGCAGTACTTC. Its protein is CASSASAGYEQYF. The chain joins TRBV2 to TRBJ2-7; D is ambiguous. This CDR3 comprises 13 residues. Between the trimmed V and J ends, which lost 4 bases and 4 bases, there was a span of 11 bases. Per germline, CDR1 SNHLY and CDR2 FYNNEI.